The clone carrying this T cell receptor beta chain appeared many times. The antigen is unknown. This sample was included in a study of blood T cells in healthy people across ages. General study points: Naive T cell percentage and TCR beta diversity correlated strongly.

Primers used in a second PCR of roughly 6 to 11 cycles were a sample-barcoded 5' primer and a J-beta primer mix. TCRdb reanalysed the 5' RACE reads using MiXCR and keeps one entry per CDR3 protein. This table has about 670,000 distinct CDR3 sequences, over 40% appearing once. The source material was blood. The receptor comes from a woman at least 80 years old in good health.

The CDR3 sequence is CASSLKGLAGGPRDTQYF. The CDR3 DNA reads TGTGCCAGCAGCTTAAAGGGACTAGCGGGAGGGCCAAGGGATACGCAGTATTTT. The J gene is TRBJ2-3, the V gene TRBV7-3; 16 nucleotides agree with TRBD2. Trimming at V came to 1 base and at J to 6 bases, leaving 7 bases not matched to a gene. CDR3 size: 18 residues. Germline CDR1 and CDR2: SGHTA and FQGTGA. The whole variable domain, remainder taken from reference TRBV7-3 and TRBJ2-3, is GAGVSQTPSNKVTEKGKYVELRCDPISGHTALYWYRQSLGQGPEFLIYFQGTGAADDSGLPNDRFFAVRPEGSVSTLKIQRTERGDSAVYLCASSLKGLAGGPRDTQYFGPGTRLTVL.